This T cell receptor beta chain was found in a study of cytomegalovirus exposure and HLA in healthy donors. Vbeta (60) and Jbeta (13) primers were used in the PCR. Method: immunoSEQ multiplex PCR; TCRdb's copy keeps in-frame clones and lacks some. Among 90,000 or so clones listed, roughly 70% were seen once. Trimming shortened V by 2 bases and J by 4 bases, and 17 bases separated the two germline ends. Per germline, CDR1 LNHDA and CDR2 SQIVND (reference sequence). This CDR3 is built from 16 residues. This TCR was recovered from a woman under 30 in good health and CMV-seropositive. The source material was PBMCs. This chain links TRBV19 with TRBJ2-5, with a tentative D call TRBD1 (6 bases). In DNA, the CDR3 is TGTGCCAGTAGTATATCGGCTCAGGGGCCCGGAGAGACCCAGTACTTC. The encoded protein is CASSISAQGPGETQYF. The variable domain in full, with the rest retrieved from reference TRBV19 and TRBJ2-5, is DGGITQSPKYLFRKEGQNVTLSCEQNLNHDAMYWYRQDPGQGLRLIYYSQIVNDFQKGDIAEGYSVSREKKESFPLTVTSAQKNPTAFYLCASSISAQGPGETQYFGPGTRLLVL.